The 14 T cell receptor beta chains below were found in one sample sequenced in a study of CXCR3-negative and CXCR3-positive naive CD8 T cells. The authors prepared UMI-labeled TRB cDNA libraries by 5' RACE. TCRdb derives one entry per CDR3 protein from the 5' RACE reads, leaving out DNA. The sample's table shows roughly 70,000 distinct CDR3 sequences. Source material: naive CXCR3- CD8+ T cells from blood. Subset of the sample: CD45RO-CCR7+CD27+CD95- naive CD8+ T cells lacking CXCR3 (TNR3-). The receptors shown here come from a human donor in good health. Some clones in this sample may be carry-over from other donors' samples.

This chain connects TRBV29-1 to TRBJ2-1. Germline loops: CDR1 SQVTM, CDR2 ANQGSEA. The CDR3 contains 13 residues. CDR3 region: CSVDLSSYNEQFF.

The chain employs TRBV7-6 and TRBJ2-1; TCRdb indicates TRBD1, and absent DNA this call remains unverified. This CDR3 is built from 11 residues. From germline, CDR1 is SGHVS and CDR2 FNYEAQ. The CDR3 here is CASSLGQEQFF.

V is TRBV3-1 and J is TRBJ1-5; TCRdb names TRBD1, which stays unverified in the absence of DNA. The CDR3 consists of 16 residues. Looked up from germline, CDR1 is LGHDT and CDR2 is YNNKEL (reference sequence). CDR3 residues: CASSQGGTGGNQPQHF.

V usage is TRBV7-6 and J usage is TRBJ2-7; without DNA, the TCRdb call of TRBD1 cannot be checked. Germline lookup yields CDR1 SGHVS and CDR2 FNYEAQ. The CDR3 spans 14 residues. Here the CDR3 reads CASSPSRQGREQYF. Drawing the rest from reference TRBV7-6 and TRBJ2-7, the complete variable domain is GAGVSQSPRYKVTKRGQDVALRCDPISGHVSLYWYRQALGQGPEFLTYFNYEAQQDKSGLPNDRFSAERPEGSISTLTIQRTEQRDSAMYRCASSPSRQGREQYFGPGTRLTVT.

The chain employs TRBV11-3 and TRBJ2-5. Per the germline V gene, CDR1 is SGHNT and CDR2 is YENEEA. The CDR3 is 13 residues long. This chain's CDR3 is CASSLAEQETQYF.

CDR3: CSARGLALSDTQYF. V is TRBV20-1 and J is TRBJ2-3; the D gene TCRdb calls, TRBD2, cannot be checked with no DNA. The germline CDR1 and CDR2 sequences are DFQATT and SNEGSKA (reference sequence). This CDR3 contains 14 residues.

CDR3 region: CASSLVQGHYGYTF. The V call is TRBV7-9, the J call TRBJ1-2. Germline V lookup: CDR1 SEHNR, CDR2 FQNEAQ (reference sequence). The CDR3 consists of 14 residues. Based on the CDR3 plus reference TRBV7-9 and TRBJ1-2, the full variable domain is DTGVSQNPRHKITKRGQNVTFRCDPISEHNRLYWYRQTLGQGPEFLTYFQNEAQLEKSRLLSDRFSAERPKGSFSTLEIQRTEQGDSAMYLCASSLVQGHYGYTFGSGTRLTVV.

The CDR3 sequence: CASSLGGVDKYNEQFF. This chain joins TRBV7-2 and TRBJ2-1; TCRdb selects TRBD1, and the lack of DNA leaves this call unchecked. CDR3 size: 16 residues. Germline CDR1 is SGHTA and CDR2 is FQGNSA.

The rearrangement links TRBV3-1 to TRBJ1-1. The V gene's germline CDR1 is LGHDT and CDR2 YNNKEL (reference sequence). The CDR3 loop spans 13 amino acids. CDR3 in amino acids: CASSQVETTEAFF.

The chain is built from TRBV12-3 or TRBV12-4 and TRBJ2-1; TCRdb proposes TRBD2, but this gene call is untestable without DNA. CDR3 size: 14 residues. CDR3: CASSRGSFLNEQFF.

This chain uses TRBV20-1 with TRBJ2-7; TCRdb proposes TRBD2, but this gene call is untestable without DNA. Germline CDR1 and CDR2: DFQATT and SNEGSKA (reference sequence). The CDR3 has 13 amino acids. The CDR3 sequence is CSADRDYIYEQYF.

The V and J genes are TRBV7-9 and TRBJ2-7. The germline CDR1 and CDR2 sequences are SEHNR and FQNEAQ (reference sequence). CDR3 length: 12 amino acids. CDR3 sequence reads: CASSFVSYEQYF. The entire variable domain, with the rest obtained from reference TRBV7-9 and TRBJ2-7, is as follows: DTGVSQNPRHKITKRGQNVTFRCDPISEHNRLYWYRQTLGQGPEFLTYFQNEAQLEKSRLLSDRFSAERPKGSFSTLEIQRTEQGDSAMYLCASSFVSYEQYFGPGTRLTVT.

The chain couples TRBV5-1 to TRBJ2-7. The CDR3 has 13 amino acids. Germline CDR1 SGHRS, CDR2 YFSETQ. This CDR3 is CASSLVLGYEQYF.

The chain employs TRBV7-2 and TRBJ2-1; the TCRdb D gene call, TRBD2, has no DNA to confirm it. The CDR3 is made up of 15 amino acids. Germline V CDR1 and CDR2: SGHTA, FQGNSA. Here the CDR3 reads CASSRGTPFLDEQFF.